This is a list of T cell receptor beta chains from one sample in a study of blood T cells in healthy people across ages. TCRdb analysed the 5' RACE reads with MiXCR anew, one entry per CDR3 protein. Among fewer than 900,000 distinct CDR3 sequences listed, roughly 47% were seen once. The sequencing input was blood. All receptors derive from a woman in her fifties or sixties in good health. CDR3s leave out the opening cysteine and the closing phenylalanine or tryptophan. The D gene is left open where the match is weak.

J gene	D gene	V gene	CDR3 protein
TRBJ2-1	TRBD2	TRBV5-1	ASSLEPGLEGNEQF
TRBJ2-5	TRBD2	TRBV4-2	ASSSSGGGTWETQY
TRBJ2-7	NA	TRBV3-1	ASSQGGDPYEQY
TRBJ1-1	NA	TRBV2	ASSGGGPLRNTEAF
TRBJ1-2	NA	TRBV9	ASSGEGSGGYT
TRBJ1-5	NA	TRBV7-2	ASSILGRGLQPQH
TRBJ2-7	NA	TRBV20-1	SARDRAIPRTPYEQY
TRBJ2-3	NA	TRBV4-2	ASSQESDTQY
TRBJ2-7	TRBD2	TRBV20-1	SANGASGMLEQY
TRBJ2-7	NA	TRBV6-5	ASSYEVTYNEQY
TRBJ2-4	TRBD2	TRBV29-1	SIVSGGEQY
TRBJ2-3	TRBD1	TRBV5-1	ASSLARDRANTDTQY
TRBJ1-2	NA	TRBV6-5	ASSPVAGSGYGYT
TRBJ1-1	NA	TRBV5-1	ASILTVLGSTEAF
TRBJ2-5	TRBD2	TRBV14	ASSQATSHGQY
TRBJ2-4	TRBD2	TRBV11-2	ASSPAGLAGGGGNIQY
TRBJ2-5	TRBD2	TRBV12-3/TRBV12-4	ASSPNGGQETQY
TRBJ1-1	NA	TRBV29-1	SVEVWKGGMNTEAF
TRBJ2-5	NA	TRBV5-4	ASSPKQGQNPQETQY
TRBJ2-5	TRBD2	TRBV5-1	ASSPGLGYQETQY
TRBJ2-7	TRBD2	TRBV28	ASSSEREATYEQY
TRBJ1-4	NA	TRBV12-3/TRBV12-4	ASSSTGGLNEKLF
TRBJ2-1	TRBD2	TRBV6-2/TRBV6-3	ASSYTLGTSGVDEQF
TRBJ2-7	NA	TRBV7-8	ASSLAILYEQY
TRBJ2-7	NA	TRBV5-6	ASSFPGRTVYEQY
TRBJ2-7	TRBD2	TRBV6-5	ASSRLASNEQY
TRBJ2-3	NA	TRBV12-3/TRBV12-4	ASSIPTSGDTQY
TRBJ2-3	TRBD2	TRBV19	ASSPAGGCADTQY
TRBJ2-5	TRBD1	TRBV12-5	ASAPRDRGHQETQY
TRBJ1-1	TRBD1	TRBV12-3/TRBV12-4	ASSVSTGVTEAF
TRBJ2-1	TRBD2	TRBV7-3	ASSSRTSGRVGEQF
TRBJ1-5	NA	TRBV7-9	ASSPGYSNQLQH
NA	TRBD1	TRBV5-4	ASSQKTGTYEQY
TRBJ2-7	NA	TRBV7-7	ASSLGPRHEQY
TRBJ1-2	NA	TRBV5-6	ASSIDDGYT
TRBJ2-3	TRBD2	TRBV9	ASSPGLAFDAQY
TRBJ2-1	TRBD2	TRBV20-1	SALGLAGFEQF
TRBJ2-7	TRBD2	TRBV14	ASSLSVGTSGCEQY
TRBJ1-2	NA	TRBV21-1	ASSHSPCWYGYT
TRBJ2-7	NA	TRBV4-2	ASSQELGIGTYNEQY
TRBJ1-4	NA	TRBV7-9	ASSLAKGAGEKLF
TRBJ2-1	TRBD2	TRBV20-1	SAPGRTSGVSYNEQF
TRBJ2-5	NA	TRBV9	ASKPHAQSGKETQY
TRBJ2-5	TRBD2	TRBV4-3	ASSQDITSGAHNERY
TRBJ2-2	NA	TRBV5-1	ASSLASQPASNTGELF